This T cell receptor beta chain was recorded in a study of blood T cells in healthy people across ages. Across the study: Per every two T cells, about one barcoded beta molecule was captured by template switching.

General study results and limits: The study could not conclusively compare naive and antigen-experienced cells, given its unsorted PBMCs. Higher diversity and more naive CD4+ cells were features of long-lived donors, compared to aged donors. Possibly, changes in expanded clonotypes were confounded because donor CMV status was unknown.

This CDR3 has 13 amino acids. The germline V gene encodes CDR1 DFQATT and CDR2 SNEGSKA (reference sequence). V dropped 3 bases and J dropped 0 bases, with 6 bases sitting between them. Alongside a J-beta primer mix, a sample-barcoded 5' primer served in a second PCR lasting roughly 6 to 11 cycles. TCRdb re-called the 5' RACE reads with MiXCR, one entry per CDR3 protein. The table has some 1.5 million distinct CDR3 sequences, roughly 43% seen once; the top ten hold about 4%. This clonotype was detected only a few times. Its matching antigen is unknown. Sequenced input: blood. The V call is TRBV20-1, the J call TRBJ1-3, with D possibly being TRBD1 (5 bases). The TCR comes from a woman under 30 in good health. The CDR3 spells CSARDNSGNTIYF. Here the CDR3 DNA reads TGCAGTGCTAGGGACAACTCTGGAAACACCATATATTTT.